A single sample is the source of the 32 T cell receptor beta chains below, sequenced in a study of blood T cells in healthy people across ages. Next came a second PCR, run for about 6 to 11 cycles, which used a sample-barcoded 5' primer along with a J-beta primer mix. TCRdb re-called the 5' RACE reads through MiXCR, storing one row per CDR3 protein. The sample contains 540,000 or so distinct CDR3 sequences, about 25% of which appear only once. Sample: blood. The receptors come from a woman aged 70-85 years in good health.

This CDR3 reads CSAVNGHSSYEQYF. CDR3 nucleotide sequence: TGCAGTGCTGTGAACGGACATAGCTCCTACGAGCAGTACTTC. The chain carries TRBV20-1 and TRBJ2-5; D may be TRBD1 (5 bases). Near its end, the DNA agrees better with TRBJ2-7, so the J call may be wrong. Germline-derived CDR1 and CDR2 are DFQATT and SNEGSKA (reference sequence). The CDR3 consists of 14 residues.

This clonotype was recorded a few times. The junction departs from germline at one end; a sequencing error may be responsible. The chain carries TRBV29-1 and TRBJ2-1; D is uncertain. The end of the DNA fits TRBJ2-5 better, so the J call may be wrong. The CDR3 consists of 12 residues. Germline V gene data show CDR1 as SQVTM and CDR2 as ANQGSEA. The CDR3 bases are TGCAGCGTCGAGCAGAGACAAGGGACCCAGTACTTC. This sequence encodes CSVEQRQGTQYF.

This clonotype was observed a few times. J is TRBJ2-7 and V is TRBV4-3, with D perhaps TRBD2 (6 bases). This CDR3 contains 15 residues. CDR1 is LGHNA, CDR2 YSLEER, per germline. Trimming shortened V by 2 bases and J by 5 bases, and 16 bases separated the two germline ends. Written as DNA, the CDR3 is TGCGCCAGCAGCCAACGAGGGGCGGGGCCCCACGAGCAGTACTTC. This sequence encodes CASSQRGAGPHEQYF.

The CDR3 sequence is CASGGTGGANTQYF. The CDR3, as DNA: TGTGCCAGCGGCGGGACAGGGGGCGCGAATACGCAGTATTTT. The chain carries TRBV6-5 and TRBJ2-3; 12 positions agree with TRBD1. Germline V gene data show CDR1 as MNHEY and CDR2 as SVGAGI. The CDR3 has 14 residues. V lost 8 bases, J lost 7 bases, and 7 bases stayed unmatched.

This clonotype came up a few times. The chain employs TRBV29-1 and TRBJ1-1; 9 bases fit TRBD1. CDR1 is SQVTM, CDR2 ANQGSEA, per germline. V lost 4 bases and J lost 2; bases outside the gene matches: 5. This CDR3 comprises 14 residues. As DNA, the CDR3 is TGCAGCGTTGTTGGGACAGGGTATAACACTGAAGCTTTCTTT. Translation: CSVVGTGYNTEAFF. Full variable domain (remainder filled in from reference TRBV29-1 and TRBJ1-1): SAVISQKPSRDICQRGTSLTIQCQVDSQVTMMFWYRQQPGQSLTLIATANQGSEATYESGFVIDKFPISRPNLTFSTLTVSNMSPEDSSIYLCSVVGTGYNTEAFFGQGTRLTVV.

This sequence joins TRBV5-6 and TRBJ2-7; 9 bases map to TRBD2. The V and J ends lost 0 bases and 8 bases, in that order; junction bases with no gene match: 9. Per the germline V gene, CDR1 is SGHDT and CDR2 is YYEEEE. CDR3 length equals 15 residues. CDR3 bases: TGTGCCAGCAGCTTGGGTTGGCTAGCGGGGCGCAAGCAGTACTTC. Protein product: CASSLGWLAGRKQYF.

This clonotype was counted between two and nine times. V usage is TRBV3-1 and J usage is TRBJ1-1; D gene ambiguous. The CDR3 spans 14 residues. V was pared by 1 base and J by 0 bases, with 6 bases between. Germline V gene data show CDR1 as LGHDT and CDR2 as YNNKEL (reference sequence). The CDR3 spells CASSQGVMNTEAFF. The CDR3 DNA sequence: TGTGCCAGCAGCCAAGGGGTCATGAACACTGAAGCTTTCTTT.

This clonotype was seen a few times. The rearrangement uses TRBV20-1 and TRBJ2-1; D not certain. Between the trimmed V and J ends, which lost 0 bases and 3 bases, there was a span of 12 bases. Germline V CDR1 and CDR2: DFQATT, SNEGSKA (reference sequence). The CDR3 loop spans 15 amino acids. For the CDR3, the DNA is TGCAGTGCTAGAGACAGAGTAAAGGGCTACAATGAGCAGTTCTTC. Amino acids: CSARDRVKGYNEQFF.

The J gene is TRBJ2-5, the V gene TRBV5-1; D call uncertain. This CDR3 has 15 residues. Trimming took off 4 bases at V and 5 bases at J, with 18 bases between the two ends. Germline V gene sequence: CDR1 SGHRS, CDR2 YFSETQ. The CDR3: CASSIGQVAVETQYF. CDR3 DNA: TGCGCCAGCAGCATAGGGCAGGTTGCGGTGGAGACCCAGTACTTC.

The genes are TRBV10-3 and TRBJ1-6; 7 positions agree with TRBD1. Germline V gene data show CDR1 as ENHRY and CDR2 as SYGVKD. The CDR3 is made up of 16 amino acids. Trimming took 3 bases from V and 7 from J; bases not matched to a gene: 9. The CDR3 region has the DNA TGTGCCATCAGTGAAGGGTCGGGACAGCCCAATTCACCCCTCCACTTT. It is translated as CAISEGSGQPNSPLHF.

This clonotype was seen ten or more times. The chain employs TRBV6-5 and TRBJ1-2; D ambiguous. This CDR3 has 11 amino acids. Trimming removed 8 bases at V and 7 bases at J, with 11 bases between. Germline V CDR1 and CDR2: MNHEY, SVGAGI. The CDR3 DNA is TGTGCCAGCGGCAGGCTCCCTGGCTACACCTTC. Residues: CASGRLPGYTF.

The chain has TRBV12-3 or TRBV12-4 and TRBJ1-4; possible D gene TRBD1, 6 bases. V lost 2 bases and J lost 0, with 7 bases in between. The CDR3 runs to 15 residues. CDR3 loop: CASSLRGTTNEKLFF. In DNA form, the CDR3 reads TGTGCCAGCAGTTTAAGGGGGACAACTAATGAAAAACTGTTTTTT.

With regard to this clonotype: At one end, the junction sequence differs from germline, possibly due to a read error. This chain uses TRBV29-1 with TRBJ1-2, with D tentatively TRBD1 (5 bases). Germline assignment: CDR1 SQVTM and CDR2 ANQGSEA. The CDR3 covers 14 residues. The CDR3 DNA follows: TGCAGCGCCGGGGCCGGTGGGGGGAACTATGGCTACATCTTC. Translation: CSAGAGGGNYGYIF.

The chain is built from TRBV12-5 and TRBJ1-4; 10 bases map to TRBD1. This CDR3 has 17 residues. Germline CDR1 LGHNT, CDR2 FRNRAP. The V and J ends lost 6 bases and 6 bases, in that order; junction bases with no gene match: 13. This CDR3 reads CASGLGTGARLDEKLFF. The CDR3 DNA sequence: TGTGCTAGTGGCCTAGGGACAGGGGCCCGGCTTGATGAAAAACTGTTTTTT. Filled out from reference TRBV12-5 and TRBJ1-4, the complete variable domain reads DARVTQTPRHKVTEMGQEVTMRCQPILGHNTVFWYRQTMMQGLELLAYFRNRAPLDDSGMPKDRFSAEMPDATLATLKIQPSEPRDSAVYFCASGLGTGARLDEKLFFGSGTQLSVL.

This clonotype occurred many times. The rearrangement joins TRBV20-1 to TRBJ2-5; D is undetermined. The CDR3 runs to 13 residues. V dropped 6 bases and J dropped 7 bases, with 18 bases sitting between them. Germline V gene lookup returns CDR1 DFQATT and CDR2 SNEGSKA (reference sequence). CDR3 DNA sequence: TGCAGTGCAAGTACCCCGGAAGGGTGGACCCAGTACTTC. It codes for CSASTPEGWTQYF.

V and J are TRBV5-1 and TRBJ2-3, with D tentatively TRBD1 (5 bases). CDR3 length: 14 amino acids. The V gene lost 0 bases and the J gene lost 2 bases, with 7 bases spanning the gap. Germline CDR1 reads SGHRS; CDR2 reads YFSETQ. The CDR3 region has the DNA TGCGCCAGCAGCTTGGAAGGGGTCACAGATACGCAGTATTTT. Translation gives CASSLEGVTDTQYF.

This clonotype showed up just a few times. This may arise from a read error, as a much more abundant clone is one base away. The V call is TRBV7-2, the J call TRBJ2-3, with 8 bases fitting TRBD1. The CDR3 length is 17 residues. Germline V lookup: CDR1 SGHTA, CDR2 FQGNSA. The chain's CDR3 is CASSLAGSGGPTDAQYF. DNA for the CDR3: TGTGCCAGCAGCTTAGCCGGCTCAGGGGGCCCCACAGATGCGCAGTATTTT.

The chain carries TRBV21-1 and TRBJ1-2; TRBD1, as called in the table, went unchecked against the DNA. TRBV21-1 has pseudogene status. The CDR3 has 13 amino acids. As DNA, the CDR3 is TGTGCCAGCAGCCGCAGGGATGTAAGAGGCTACACCTTC. It is translated as CASSRRDVRGYTF.

The chain has TRBV5-1 and TRBJ2-5; D not certain. TRBJ2-7 explains the end of the DNA better; the J call may be wrong. Germline CDR1 reads SGHRS; CDR2 reads YFSETQ. The CDR3 spans 16 residues. The CDR3 protein is CASSFGGARTSYEQYF. DNA of the CDR3: TGCGCCAGCAGCTTCGGCGGAGCCCGCACATCCTACGAGCAGTACTTC.

This clonotype was counted once. The gene calls are TRBV30 and TRBJ2-3, with TRBD2 matching over 7 bases. CDR3 size: 16 residues. Per germline, CDR1 GTSNPN and CDR2 SVGIG (reference sequence). V lost 1 base, J lost 4 bases, and 11 bases stayed unmatched. The CDR3 nucleotides are TGTGCCTGGAGTGCCGGACACAGTACTAGCGCAGATACGCAGTATTTT. It translates to CAWSAGHSTSADTQYF.

This clonotype is a singleton in its sample. The chain's CDR3 is CASSLRGLARDEQFF. CDR3 nucleotides: TGTGCCAGCAGTTTAAGGGGACTTGCCCGTGATGAGCAGTTCTTC. The chain joins TRBV12-3 or TRBV12-4 to TRBJ2-1, with a weak D call TRBD2 (6 bases). This CDR3 spans 15 amino acids. Trimming took off 2 bases at V and 8 bases at J, with 16 bases between the two ends.

The chain links TRBV7-9 to TRBJ1-1, with D unclear. In germline, CDR1 is SEHNR, CDR2 FQNEAQ (reference sequence). V was cut by 6 bases and J by 4 bases, with 9 bases left in between. The CDR3 totals 12 residues. In DNA form, the CDR3 reads TGTGCCAGCAGTCGGTGGTCCACTGAAGCTTTCTTT. As protein: CASSRWSTEAFF.

The J gene is TRBJ2-3, the V gene TRBV2, with a weak D call TRBD2 (6 bases). This CDR3 spans 13 amino acids. Trimming removed 3 bases at V and 8 bases at J, with 12 bases between. The germline gives CDR1 SNHLY, CDR2 FYNNEI. The chain's CDR3 is CASSEWREITQYF. The DNA for the CDR3 is TGTGCCAGCAGTGAGTGGAGGGAGATTACGCAGTATTTT.

This clonotype was recorded many times. Here the CDR3 DNA reads TGTGCCAGCTCCCCGCAACAGGGGATTGAAAAACTGTTTTTT. Protein product: CASSPQQGIEKLFF. The chain carries TRBV18 and TRBJ1-4, with 7 bases that match TRBD1. Germline-derived CDR1 and CDR2 are KGHSH and LQKENI. This CDR3 is built from 14 residues. V gave up 6 bases and J gave up 7 bases; unmatched junction bases: 8.

This clonotype was seen more than once but under ten times. V usage is TRBV20-1 and J usage is TRBJ2-3; TRBD1 agrees at 10 bases. CDR1 DFQATT and CDR2 SNEGSKA come from the germline V gene (reference sequence). Trimming at V came to 5 bases and at J to 5 bases, leaving 7 bases not matched to a gene. The CDR3 covers 14 residues. The CDR3 DNA follows: TGCAGTGCTCGGGGACAGGGGATAGGAGATACGCAGTATTTT. Amino acid sequence: CSARGQGIGDTQYF.

The chain couples TRBV5-1 to TRBJ2-1; a weak D match, TRBD2 (6 bases). CDR1 SGHRS and CDR2 YFSETQ come from the germline V gene. V was pared by 4 bases and J by 6 bases, with 11 bases between. This CDR3 comprises 13 residues. The CDR3 is CASSTWGGNEQFF. DNA of the CDR3: TGCGCCAGCAGCACCTGGGGAGGCAATGAGCAGTTCTTC. Using reference TRBV5-1 and TRBJ2-1 for the parts outside the CDR3, the full variable domain is KAGVTQTPRYLIKTRGQQVTLSCSPISGHRSVSWYQQTPGQGLQFLFEYFSETQRNKGNFPGRFSGRQFSNSRSEMNVSTLELGDSALYLCASSTWGGNEQFFGPGTRLTVL.

This chain uses TRBV6-2 or TRBV6-3 with TRBJ2-5, with a weak D call TRBD1 (5 bases). The CDR3 is 14 residues long. The germline CDR1 and CDR2 sequences are MNHEY and SVGEGT. Deletions cut 6 bases from V and 2 bases from J, with 13 bases between. The CDR3 region is CASRTSQGQETQYF. In DNA form, the CDR3 reads TGTGCCAGCAGGACCAGCCAGGGACAAGAGACCCAGTACTTC.

Regarding this clonotype: Relative to the germline gene, one junction end is altered; a read error may explain this. This sequence joins TRBV6-2 or TRBV6-3 and TRBJ2-7; tentative D call: TRBD1 (6 bases). The CDR3 extends over 14 amino acids. CDR1 and CDR2 (germline): MNHEY, SVGEGT. The DNA for the CDR3 is TGTGCCTGCAGTAATCCGGGACACGACGACGAGCAGTACTTC. Translating it yields CACSNPGHDDEQYF.

This clonotype was counted at least ten times. This CDR3 is CASSLGQGDEQYF. The CDR3 coding sequence is TGCGCCAGCAGCTTGGGTCAGGGTGACGAGCAGTACTTC. V usage is TRBV5-1 and J usage is TRBJ2-7; D might be TRBD1 (5 bases). The CDR3 loop spans 13 amino acids. Per the germline V gene, CDR1 is SGHRS and CDR2 is YFSETQ. Trimming left V 0 bases short and J 5 bases short, with 9 bases between.

This clonotype came up a few times. This chain joins TRBV7-2 and TRBJ2-7; D uncertain. The CDR3 is 12 amino acids. Germline V lookup: CDR1 SGHTA, CDR2 FQGNSA. With 1 base removed from V and 4 bases from J, the gap between germline ends came to 5 bases. The chain's CDR3 is CASSLVRYEQYF. The CDR3 DNA reads as TGTGCCAGCAGCTTAGTAAGGTACGAGCAGTACTTC.

This clonotype came up a few times. V usage is TRBV12-5 and J usage is TRBJ2-3; TRBD1 might be the D (6 bases). V lost 4 bases and J 4 bases, leaving 9 bases between the germline ends. Germline CDR1 LGHNT, CDR2 FRNRAP. The CDR3 is 13 residues long. CDR3 region: CASGSWGPDTQYF. The DNA of the CDR3 is TGTGCTAGTGGTTCATGGGGGCCAGATACGCAGTATTTT.

The chain recombines TRBV6-5 with TRBJ2-7, with D unresolved. Germline V CDR1 and CDR2: MNHEY, SVGAGI. The CDR3 has 14 amino acids. V lost 4 bases, J lost 0 bases, and 10 bases lay in between. The CDR3 sequence: CASSSMANSYEQYF. In DNA form, the CDR3 reads TGTGCCAGCAGTTCAATGGCTAACTCCTACGAGCAGTACTTC.